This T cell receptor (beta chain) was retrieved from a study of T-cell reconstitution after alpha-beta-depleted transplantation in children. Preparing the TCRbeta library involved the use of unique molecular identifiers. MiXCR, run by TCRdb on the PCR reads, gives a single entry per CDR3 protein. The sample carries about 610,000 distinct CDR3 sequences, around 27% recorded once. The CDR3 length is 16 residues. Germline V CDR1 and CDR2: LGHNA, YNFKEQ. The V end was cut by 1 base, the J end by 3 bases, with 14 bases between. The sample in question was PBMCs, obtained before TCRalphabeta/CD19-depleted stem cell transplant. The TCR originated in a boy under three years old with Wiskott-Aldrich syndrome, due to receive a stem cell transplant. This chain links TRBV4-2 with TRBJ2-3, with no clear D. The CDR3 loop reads CASSQVQLALTDTQYF. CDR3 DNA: TGTGCCAGCAGCCAAGTACAGCTGGCCCTGACAGATACGCAGTATTTT.